This note documents a single T cell receptor beta chain sequence. These data come from a study of blood T cell repertoires in COVID-19. Assay used: immunoSEQ multiplex PCR; TCRdb lists only in-frame clones, some missing. Of 310,000 or so clones in the sample, approximately 93% were seen once. This CDR3 region has 19 residues. Per germline, CDR1 SGHTA and CDR2 FQGNSA. Germline trimming cut 2 bases from V and 4 bases from J; bases unmatched to any gene: 19. The chain has TRBV7-2 and TRBJ1-1; 7 bases align to TRBD1. This clonotype was sampled from a woman younger than 45 with COVID-19, enrolled during active disease. The specimen sequenced was peripheral blood. The CDR3 is CASSLTPPTTGIRGTEAFF. Written as DNA, the CDR3 is TGTGCCAGCAGCTTAACCCCTCCTACGACAGGGATACGGGGCACTGAAGCTTTCTTT.